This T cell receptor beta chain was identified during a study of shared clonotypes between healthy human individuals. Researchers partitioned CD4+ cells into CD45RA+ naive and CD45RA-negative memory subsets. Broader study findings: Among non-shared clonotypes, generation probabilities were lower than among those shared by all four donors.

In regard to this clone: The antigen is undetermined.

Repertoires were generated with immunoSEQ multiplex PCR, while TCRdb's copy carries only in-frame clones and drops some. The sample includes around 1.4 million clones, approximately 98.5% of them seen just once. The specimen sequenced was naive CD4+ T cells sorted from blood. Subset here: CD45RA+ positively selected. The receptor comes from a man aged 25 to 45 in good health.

The CDR3 DNA reads as TGTGCCAGCAGTGAAGGGAGGGGCTACAATCAGCCCCAGCATTTT. Amino acids: CASSEGRGYNQPQHF. The gene calls are TRBV6-1 and TRBJ1-5; a weak D match, TRBD1 (5 bases). Trimming took off 1 base at V and 3 bases at J, with 10 bases between the two ends. This CDR3 comprises 15 residues. Germline CDR1 MNHNS, CDR2 SASEGT.